Listed below are T cell receptor beta chains from one sample, sequenced in a study of T cells after yellow fever vaccination. TCRdb called the 5' RACE reads again in MiXCR, with one record for every CDR3 protein. The sample carries 300,000 to 350,000 distinct CDR3 sequences, over 3.5% recorded once. The starting material was PBMCs, obtained 15 days after the yellow fever booster vaccination. Source of these receptors: a man aged 18 to 35 who received the YFV17D yellow fever vaccine. Both conserved end residues are part of each CDR3. D genes are given only for firm matches.

J gene | V gene | D gene | CDR3 protein
TRBJ1-6 | TRBV4-1 | . | CASSWRINSPLHF
TRBJ1-1 | TRBV7-9 | TRBD1 | CASRIAGTGEDTEAFF
TRBJ2-7 | TRBV6-5 | . | CASSDAGREQYF
TRBJ1-2 | TRBV7-9 | . | CASSLVGGPNYGYTF
TRBJ2-3 | TRBV14 | TRBD1 | CARRGRTDTQYF
TRBJ2-6 | TRBV27 | . | CASSLYPGGANVLTF
TRBJ1-3 | TRBV4-1 | . | CASSRGASGPFGNTIYF
TRBJ1-1 | TRBV6-2/TRBV6-3 | . | CASSYSKVLPKMNTEAFF
TRBJ1-6 | TRBV20-1 | . | CSARVPSGAQRSPLHF
TRBJ2-1 | TRBV27 | TRBD1 | CASTTGGSYNEQFF
TRBJ1-1 | TRBV5-5 | . | CASSSSVRGEGTEAFF
TRBJ2-7 | TRBV10-1 | . | CASSDPRSGPLYEQYF
TRBJ2-7 | TRBV9 | TRBD2 | CASSVDGRDEQYF
TRBJ1-3 | TRBV4-2 | . | CASSQALRSSGNTIYF
TRBJ1-3 | TRBV7-9 | . | CASSQSPVNSGNTIYF
TRBJ2-1 | TRBV6-1 | . | CASSDWVGTLPHNEQFF
TRBJ2-6 | TRBV20-1 | . | CSASGGLSGANVLTF
TRBJ1-1 | TRBV7-2 | . | CASSLGRATNTEAFF
TRBJ2-4 | TRBV5-6 | . | CASSLSGAYIQYF
TRBJ2-3 | TRBV20-1 | TRBD2 | CSASLAGVTDTQYF
TRBJ2-7 | TRBV7-8 | . | CASSYSGPRYEQYF
TRBJ1-1 | TRBV7-6 | . | CASSLGGRGVTEAFF
TRBJ1-1 | TRBV25-1 | . | CASTSRTAGGSEAFF
TRBJ2-7 | TRBV6-2/TRBV6-3 | . | CASSYRLSSLNYEQYF
TRBJ1-2 | TRBV20-1 | . | CSALPRGNYGYTF
TRBJ2-7 | TRBV29-1 | . | CAVRVEAYEQYF
TRBJ1-1 | TRBV5-5 | TRBD1 | CASSLLDREKAFF
TRBJ1-1 | TRBV4-3 | . | CASSQTVWGVPTEAFF
TRBJ1-5 | TRBV20-1 | TRBD1 | CSANRGVGQPQHF
TRBJ1-1 | TRBV7-3 | . | CASSLTWRTEAFF
TRBJ1-1 | TRBV29-1 | TRBD1 | CSEITGGTEAFF
TRBJ2-1 | TRBV27 | TRBD2 | CASSLGTRPRGDEQFF
TRBJ1-1 | TRBV4-2 | . | CASSQEGKAFF
TRBJ2-1 | TRBV10-3 | TRBD2 | CAISQRGDLNSYNEQFF
TRBJ2-7 | TRBV18 | . | CASSPYRAGAGEQYF
TRBJ2-3 | TRBV5-1 | . | CASSFTPDPADTQYF
TRBJ2-5 | TRBV4-2 | . | CASSQDSGFGETQYF
TRBJ2-1 | TRBV7-8 | TRBD2 | CASSLPRGGASTYNEQFF
TRBJ2-7 | TRBV6-2/TRBV6-3 | . | CASRSTRSPQYF
TRBJ1-2 | TRBV12-3/TRBV12-4 | . | CASIIYGGYGYTF
TRBJ2-5 | TRBV7-7 | . | CASSSPPGVQYF